These 17 T cell receptor beta chains share one sample of origin, sequenced in a study of OX40 agonist ivuxolimab in advanced cancers. Repertoires were generated with immunoSEQ multiplex PCR, while TCRdb's copy carries only in-frame clones and drops some. The sample consists of approximately 48,000 clones, around 82% of them appearing once. This specimen consisted of CD4+ or CD8+ T cells sorted from blood, obtained in a trial of the OX40 agonist ivuxolimab. These receptor sequences come from an adult with an advanced solid tumor such as melanoma, head and neck, liver or kidney cancer.

V gene TRBV7-8 combines with J gene TRBJ1-1; tentatively, D is TRBD1 (6 bases). Trimming left V 5 bases short and J 1 base short, with 14 bases between. This CDR3 region has 15 residues. Germline CDR1 and CDR2: SGHVS and FQNEAQ. CDR3 region: CASSIPGHTNTEAFF. The DNA of the CDR3 is TGTGCCAGCAGCATACCGGGACATACGAACACTGAAGCTTTCTTT.

The chain combines TRBV28 with TRBJ2-7; tentative D call: TRBD1 (6 bases). Germline lookup yields CDR1 MDHEN and CDR2 SYDVKM. V lost 6 bases, J lost 2 bases, and 17 bases lay in between. CDR3 size: 15 residues. The DNA of the CDR3 is TGTGCCAGCAGCAGGGGTAAGGCAGGGACCTACGAGCAGTACTTC. Its translation: CASSRGKAGTYEQYF.

This rearrangement joins TRBV5-5 to TRBJ2-5; the match to TRBD1 covers 7 bases. CDR1 and CDR2 (germline): SGHKS, YYEKEE (reference sequence). The CDR3 sequence is 16 residues long. Losses at the gene ends were 1 base for V and 2 bases for J; bases not matched to a gene: 8. Here the CDR3 reads CASSLRSQGEQETQYF. CDR3 in DNA: TGTGCCAGCAGCTTGCGTTCGCAGGGGGAACAAGAGACCCAGTACTTC. Full variable domain (rest looked up from reference TRBV5-5 and TRBJ2-5): DAGVTQSPTHLIKTRGQQVTLRCSPISGHKSVSWYQQVLGQGPQFIFQYYEKEERGRGNFPDRFSARQFPNYSSELNVNALLLGDSALYLCASSLRSQGEQETQYFGPGTRLLVL.

A few counts support this clone. The chain links TRBV28 to TRBJ1-6; D is possibly TRBD1 (5 bases). CDR3 length equals 15 residues. V shed 6 bases and J shed 7 bases, with 16 bases lying between them. The germline V gene has CDR1 MDHEN and CDR2 SYDVKM. The CDR3 region is CASSPLGGSNSPLHF. CDR3 DNA sequence: TGTGCCAGCAGCCCATTGGGGGGGTCAAATTCACCCCTCCACTTT.

The chain couples TRBV6-6 to TRBJ2-2, with TRBD1 matching over 10 bases. V shed 4 bases and J 5 bases; nucleotides not matched to a gene: 4. This CDR3 has 15 amino acids. Germline values: CDR1 MNHNY, CDR2 SVGAGI (reference sequence). The CDR3 spells CASSSGTGVTGELFF. Here the CDR3 DNA reads TGTGCCAGCAGTTCCGGGACAGGGGTTACCGGGGAGCTGTTTTTT.

The rearrangement links TRBV19 to TRBJ1-4, with 8 bases fitting TRBD1. From germline, CDR1 is LNHDA and CDR2 SQIVND (reference sequence). V gave up 5 bases and J gave up 6 bases; unmatched junction bases: 8. The CDR3 is 15 residues long. As DNA, the CDR3 is TGTGCCAGTAGTGGCTCGGACAGGGATCATGAAAAACTGTTTTTT. It is translated as CASSGSDRDHEKLFF.

V gene TRBV2 combines with J gene TRBJ1-3, with 7 bases that match TRBD1. This CDR3 spans 15 amino acids. The germline CDR1 and CDR2 sequences are SNHLY and FYNNEI. Losses at the gene ends were 1 base for V and 2 bases for J; bases not matched to a gene: 2. CDR3 nucleotides: TGTGCCAGCAGTGAAGAGGGGACAGCTGGAAACACCATATATTTT. Its protein is CASSEEGTAGNTIYF.

This clone appeared a few times. This sequence joins TRBV28 and TRBJ1-5, with TRBD1 matching 8 bases. With 5 bases clipped from V and 7 bases from J, the junction kept 7 bases outside the gene matches. The CDR3 has 14 residues. CDR1 is MDHEN and CDR2 is SYDVKM in the germline V gene. CDR3 nucleotides: TGTGCCAGCAGTCCACGACAGGGGCGACAGCCCCAGCATTTT. Protein sequence: CASSPRQGRQPQHF.

This clone turned up a few times. The chain couples TRBV14 to TRBJ2-1, with 8 bases lining up with TRBD1. The ends lost 1 base at V and 7 bases at J; junction bases unmatched: 6. The germline V gene has CDR1 SGHDN and CDR2 FVKESK. This CDR3 spans 15 amino acids. DNA for the CDR3: TGTGCCAGCAGCCAAGGACAGGGGCGCAAGAATGAGCAGTTCTTC. This encodes CASSQGQGRKNEQFF.

The table lists this clone with a few counts. The chain is built from TRBV7-2 and TRBJ2-2; D not certain. This CDR3 is 14 amino acids long. Trimming left V 1 base short and J 4 bases short, with 7 bases between. The germline V gene encodes CDR1 SGHTA and CDR2 FQGNSA. The chain's CDR3 is CASSLVLSTGELFF. The CDR3 DNA reads as TGTGCCAGCAGCTTAGTCCTCTCCACCGGGGAGCTGTTTTTT.

This clone turned up a few times. The sample has other DNA sequences that encode this CDR3 too. This sequence joins TRBV5-1 and TRBJ1-1, with D uncertain. Germline CDR1 and CDR2: SGHRS and YFSETQ. The CDR3 consists of 14 residues. The V gene lost 0 bases and the J gene lost 0 bases, with 6 bases spanning the gap. CDR3 DNA sequence: TGCGCCAGCAGCTTGGCCTCAATGAACACTGAAGCTTTCTTT. Protein sequence: CASSLASMNTEAFF.

The rearrangement links TRBV15 to TRBJ2-5; a weak D match, TRBD1 (5 bases). Trimming cost V 0 bases and J 1 base, with 9 bases left between them. CDR1 is LNHNV and CDR2 is YYDKDF in the germline V gene (reference sequence). The CDR3 has 15 amino acids. The CDR3 DNA follows: TGTGCCACCAGCAGAGATATAGGGGCCCAAGAGACCCAGTACTTC. It encodes CATSRDIGAQETQYF.

The chain recombines TRBV29-1 with TRBJ2-3, with D tentatively TRBD1 or TRBD2 (6 bases each). Germline V gene lookup returns CDR1 SQVTM and CDR2 ANQGSEA. The CDR3 loop spans 14 amino acids. V lost 3 bases to trimming and J lost 2 bases, with 12 bases between them. This CDR3 is CSVDGGGNTDTQYF. CDR3 DNA: TGCAGCGTTGACGGAGGGGGAAACACAGATACGCAGTATTTT.

The gene calls are TRBV20-1 and TRBJ2-7, with D uncertain. The CDR3 runs 11 residues. With 3 bases removed from V and 5 bases from J, the gap between germline ends came to 8 bases. Germline lookup yields CDR1 DFQATT and CDR2 SNEGSKA (reference sequence). CDR3 in amino acids: CSASSPNEQYF. CDR3 DNA sequence: TGCAGTGCTAGTAGTCCCAACGAGCAGTACTTC.

The chain recombines TRBV28 with TRBJ2-2; a possible D gene is TRBD2 (5 bases). Trimming pared 6 bases from V and 6 bases from J, leaving 17 bases between. The CDR3 is 15 amino acids. Germline CDR1 reads MDHEN; CDR2 reads SYDVKM. In DNA, the CDR3 is TGTGCCAGCAGAAGTCGGATGGGAGTACCCGGGGAGCTGTTTTTT. Its protein is CASRSRMGVPGELFF.

The V call is TRBV27, the J call TRBJ1-6; TRBD1 might be the D (6 bases). The germline gives CDR1 MNHEY, CDR2 SMNVEV (reference sequence). V was clipped by 0 bases and J by 3 bases, with 12 bases between them. CDR3 length: 17 residues. CDR3: CASSLSVGGDYNSPLHF. CDR3 coding DNA: TGTGCCAGCAGTTTATCGGTGGGGGGCGACTATAATTCACCCCTCCACTTT.

The chain employs TRBV10-2 and TRBJ2-7; 7 bases fit TRBD2. V shed 7 bases, J shed 2 bases, and the junction held 8 bases outside the gene matches. CDR3 length: 14 amino acids. Germline CDR1 reads WSHSY; CDR2 reads SAAADI. The CDR3 sequence: CASTHSGLPYEQYF. In DNA form, the CDR3 reads TGCGCCAGCACCCATAGCGGGTTGCCCTACGAGCAGTACTTC.